This TCR beta chain was sequenced for a study of OX40 agonist ivuxolimab in advanced cancers. The overall study: The group had a mean age of around 60 years, ranged from roughly 20 to 79, and was 75% to 85% male.

CDR1 is GTSNPN, CDR2 SVGIG, per germline (reference sequence). The ends were cut back, 3 bases at V and 2 bases at J, with 11 bases in the middle. This CDR3 has 14 residues. Assay: immunoSEQ multiplex PCR; the TCRdb copy retains only in-frame clones and omits some. The sample yields about 64,000 clones, 75% to 90% seen once. This clone is medium-sized by share. In the same sample, other DNA sequences code for this CDR3. The source is an adult with an advanced solid tumor such as melanoma, head and neck, liver or kidney cancer. This chain joins TRBV30 and TRBJ1-3; D not certain. The sample here was CD4+ or CD8+ T cells sorted from blood, taken in a trial of the OX40 agonist ivuxolimab. CDR3 region: CAWRGREAGNTIYF. The CDR3 nucleotides are TGTGCCTGGAGGGGTAGGGAGGCTGGAAACACCATATATTTT.